This T cell receptor beta chain derives from a study of human thymus T cells. Only in-frame clones appear in the TCRdb table, and some are missing; sequencing was by immunoSEQ multiplex PCR. This table has more than 45,000 clones, 94% appearing once. Germline CDR1 is MNHEY and CDR2 is SMNVEV (reference sequence). The CDR3 runs to 15 residues. Trimming took 1 base from V and 2 from J, leaving 11 bases between them. Specimen: blood. The genes are TRBV27 and TRBJ2-5; possibly TRBD1 for D (6 bases). The source of this sequence is a boy in the first two years of life with a congenital heart defect but otherwise immunologically healthy. The CDR3 here is CASSLFPTGQETQYF. The CDR3 DNA reads as TGTGCCAGCAGTTTATTTCCCACAGGGCAAGAGACCCAGTACTTC.